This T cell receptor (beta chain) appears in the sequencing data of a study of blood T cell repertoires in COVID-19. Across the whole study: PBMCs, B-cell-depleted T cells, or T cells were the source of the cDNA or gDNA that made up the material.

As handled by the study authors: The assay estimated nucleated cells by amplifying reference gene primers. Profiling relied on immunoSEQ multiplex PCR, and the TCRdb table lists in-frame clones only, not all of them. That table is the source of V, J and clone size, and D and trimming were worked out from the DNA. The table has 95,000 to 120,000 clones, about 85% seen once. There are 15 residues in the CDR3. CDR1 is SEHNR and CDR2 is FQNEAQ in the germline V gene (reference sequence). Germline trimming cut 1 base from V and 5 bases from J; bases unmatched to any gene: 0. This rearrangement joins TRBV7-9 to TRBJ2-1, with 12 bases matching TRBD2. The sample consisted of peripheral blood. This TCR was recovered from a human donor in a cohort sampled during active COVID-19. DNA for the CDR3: TGTGCCAGCAGCTTAGGACTAGCGGGGGACAATGAGCAGTTCTTC. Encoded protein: CASSLGLAGDNEQFF.